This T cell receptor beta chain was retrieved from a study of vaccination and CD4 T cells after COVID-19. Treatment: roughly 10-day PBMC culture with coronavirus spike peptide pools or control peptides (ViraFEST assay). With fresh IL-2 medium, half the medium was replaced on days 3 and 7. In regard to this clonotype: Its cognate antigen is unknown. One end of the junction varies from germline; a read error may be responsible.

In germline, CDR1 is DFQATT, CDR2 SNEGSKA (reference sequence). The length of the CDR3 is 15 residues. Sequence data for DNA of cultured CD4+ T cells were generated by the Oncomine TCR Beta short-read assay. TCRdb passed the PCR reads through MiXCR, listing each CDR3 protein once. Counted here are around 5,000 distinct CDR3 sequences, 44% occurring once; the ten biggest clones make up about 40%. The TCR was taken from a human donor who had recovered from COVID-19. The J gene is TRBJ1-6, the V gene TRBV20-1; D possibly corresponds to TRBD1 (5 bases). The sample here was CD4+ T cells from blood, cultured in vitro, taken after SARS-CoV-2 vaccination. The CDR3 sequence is CSATRGSSNNSPLHF. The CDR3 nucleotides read TGCAGTGCCACGAGGGGCAGCTCCAATAATTCACCCCTCCACTTT.